This T cell receptor beta chain is from a study of neurological immune-mediated disorders. The CDR3 extends over 13 amino acids. With 3 bases removed from V and 3 bases from J, the gap between germline ends came to 8 bases. This clonotype has a count of ten or more. It was from 2 million PBMCs stored at -80 C that the unsorted libraries were obtained. In every sequencing run, more than 170 million TCR-beta sequences were generated from 15-18 subjects. TCRdb used MiXCR to reprocess the 5' RACE reads, holding one entry per CDR3 protein. The table includes tens of thousands of distinct CDR3 sequences, under 4.5% detected once.

This TCR derives from a woman aged 45 to 65 with multiple sclerosis. The genes are TRBV12-3 or TRBV12-4 and TRBJ1-2; tentatively, D is TRBD1 (5 bases). Sequenced material: PBMCs. CDR3 amino acids: CASSFWGDYGYTF. CDR3 nucleotide sequence: TGTGCCAGCAGTTTCTGGGGGGACTATGGCTACACCTTC.